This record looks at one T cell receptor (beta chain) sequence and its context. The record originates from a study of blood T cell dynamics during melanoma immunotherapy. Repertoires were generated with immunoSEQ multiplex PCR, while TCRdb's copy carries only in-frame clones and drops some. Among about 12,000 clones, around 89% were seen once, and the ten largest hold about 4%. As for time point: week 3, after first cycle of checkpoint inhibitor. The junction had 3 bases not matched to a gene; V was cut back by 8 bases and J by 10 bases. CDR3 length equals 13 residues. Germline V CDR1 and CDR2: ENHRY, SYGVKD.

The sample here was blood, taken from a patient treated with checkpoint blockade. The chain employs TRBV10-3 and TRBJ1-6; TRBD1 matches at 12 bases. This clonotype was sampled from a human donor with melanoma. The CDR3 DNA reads TGTGCCATCGGGACAGGGGGCGGATCACCCCTCCACTTT. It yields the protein CAIGTGGGSPLHF.